Given below is one T cell receptor beta chain in context. Its specificity is unknown. These data belong to a study of T cell responses to AZD1222 COVID-19 vaccine. Data came from immunoSEQ multiplex PCR; TCRdb stores just in-frame clones and leaves some out. The sample contains more than 80,000 clones, approximately 90% of which appear only once. Germline V gene data show CDR1 as KGHSH and CDR2 as LQKENI. This CDR3 has 13 residues. The V end was cut by 2 bases, the J end by 2 bases, with 7 bases between. Findings and caveats of the study: Per reports, nearly half of all spike-specific TCRs target regions that are unmutated in variants. Only 6 or 7 individuals given AZD1222 were seropositive at baseline. Clonal diversity may have been underestimated, and the donors were mostly white British, with more females than males. It was only after the peak T cell response that any repertoires were sampled.

This specimen consisted of peripheral blood, obtained 28 days after the second AZD1222 dose. This sequence was found in an adult who received the AZD1222 COVID-19 vaccine. V and J are TRBV18 and TRBJ2-7; the D is unclear. CDR3 coding DNA: TGTGCCAGCTCACCAACATTCCCCTACGAGCAGTACTTC. Its translation: CASSPTFPYEQYF.